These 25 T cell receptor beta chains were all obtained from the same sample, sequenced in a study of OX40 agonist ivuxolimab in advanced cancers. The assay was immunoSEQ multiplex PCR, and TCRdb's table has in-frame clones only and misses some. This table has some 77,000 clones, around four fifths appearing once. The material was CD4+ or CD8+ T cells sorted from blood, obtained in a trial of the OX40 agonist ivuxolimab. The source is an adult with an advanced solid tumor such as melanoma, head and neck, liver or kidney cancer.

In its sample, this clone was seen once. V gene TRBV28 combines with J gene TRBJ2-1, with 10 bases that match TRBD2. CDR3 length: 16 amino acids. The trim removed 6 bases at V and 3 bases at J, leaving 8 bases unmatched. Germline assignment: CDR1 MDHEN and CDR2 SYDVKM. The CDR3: CASRSSGGGYYNEQFF. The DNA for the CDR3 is TGTGCCAGCAGGTCCAGCGGGGGGGGATACTACAATGAGCAGTTCTTC. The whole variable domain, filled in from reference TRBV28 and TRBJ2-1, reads DVKVTQSSRYLVKRTGEKVFLECVQDMDHENMFWYRQDPGLGLRLIYFSYDVKMKEKGDIPEGYSVSREKKERFSLILESASTNQTSMYLCASRSSGGGYYNEQFFGPGTRLTVL.

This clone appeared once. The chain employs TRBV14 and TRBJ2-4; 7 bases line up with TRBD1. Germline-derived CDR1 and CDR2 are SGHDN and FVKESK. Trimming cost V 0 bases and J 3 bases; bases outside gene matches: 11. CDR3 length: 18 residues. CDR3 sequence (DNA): TGTGCCAGCAGCCAAGATGCCCTCGGGCAGGGGGACAAAAACATTCAGTACTTC. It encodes CASSQDALGQGDKNIQYF.

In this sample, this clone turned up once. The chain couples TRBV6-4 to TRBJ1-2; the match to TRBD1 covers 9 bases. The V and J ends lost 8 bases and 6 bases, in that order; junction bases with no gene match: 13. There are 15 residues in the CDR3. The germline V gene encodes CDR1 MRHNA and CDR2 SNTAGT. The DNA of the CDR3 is TGTGCCAGCCGAAGGTCGGACAGGGGAGAGGATGGCTACACCTTC. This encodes CASRRSDRGEDGYTF.

The CDR3 DNA sequence: TGTGCCTCGAGGGTAGCGCGCTCCTACAATGAGCAGTTCTTC. Translation gives CASRVARSYNEQFF. The V and J genes are TRBV6-6 and TRBJ2-1; tentative D call: TRBD2 (5 bases). CDR3 length equals 14 residues. Per the germline V gene, CDR1 is MNHNY and CDR2 is SVGAGI (reference sequence). Trimming took off 11 bases at V and 0 bases at J, with 14 bases between the two ends.

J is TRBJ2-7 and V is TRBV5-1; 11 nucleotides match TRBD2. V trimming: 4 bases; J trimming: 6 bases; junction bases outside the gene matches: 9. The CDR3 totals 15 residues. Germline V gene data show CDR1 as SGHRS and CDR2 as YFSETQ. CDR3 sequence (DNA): TGCGCCAGCAGCCCGACTAGCGGGACCTCTCTCGAGCAGTACTTC. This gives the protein CASSPTSGTSLEQYF. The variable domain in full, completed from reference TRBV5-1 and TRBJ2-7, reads KAGVTQTPRYLIKTRGQQVTLSCSPISGHRSVSWYQQTPGQGLQFLFEYFSETQRNKGNFPGRFSGRQFSNSRSEMNVSTLELGDSALYLCASSPTSGTSLEQYFGPGTRLTVT.

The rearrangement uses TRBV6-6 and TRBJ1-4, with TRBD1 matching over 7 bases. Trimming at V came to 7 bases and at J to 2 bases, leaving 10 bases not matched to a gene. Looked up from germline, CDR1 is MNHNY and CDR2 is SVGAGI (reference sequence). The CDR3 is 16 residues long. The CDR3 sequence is CASTHTGQPTNEKLFF. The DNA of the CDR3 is TGTGCCAGCACTCATACGGGACAGCCTACTAATGAAAAACTGTTTTTT.

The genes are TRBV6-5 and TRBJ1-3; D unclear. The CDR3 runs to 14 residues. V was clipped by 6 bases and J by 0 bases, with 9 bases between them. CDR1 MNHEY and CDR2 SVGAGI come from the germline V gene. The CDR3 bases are TGTGCCAGCAGCCTCAGAACCTCTGGAAACACCATATATTTT. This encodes CASSLRTSGNTIYF.

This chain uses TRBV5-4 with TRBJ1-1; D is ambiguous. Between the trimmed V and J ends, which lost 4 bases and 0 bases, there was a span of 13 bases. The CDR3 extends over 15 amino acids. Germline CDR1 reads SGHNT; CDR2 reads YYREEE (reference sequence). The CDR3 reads CASSRQGSLNTEAFF. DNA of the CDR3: TGTGCCAGCAGCCGCCAAGGATCTTTGAACACTGAAGCTTTCTTT.

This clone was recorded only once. CDR3 residues: CASSYGQGLNYGYTF. As DNA, the CDR3 is TGTGCCAGCAGTTACGGACAGGGATTAAACTATGGCTACACCTTC. V gene TRBV6-6 combines with J gene TRBJ1-2; 8 nucleotides align to TRBD1. The CDR3 has 15 residues. CDR1 and CDR2 from the germline V gene are MNHNY and SVGAGI (reference sequence). V dropped 2 bases and J dropped 2; count of bases not matched to a gene: 4.

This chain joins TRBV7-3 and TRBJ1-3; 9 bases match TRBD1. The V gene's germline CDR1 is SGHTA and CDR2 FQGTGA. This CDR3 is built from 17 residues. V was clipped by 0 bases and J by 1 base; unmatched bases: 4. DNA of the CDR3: TGTGCCAGCAGCTTAACGGGCGGACAGGGGTCTGGAAACACCATATATTTT. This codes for CASSLTGGQGSGNTIYF. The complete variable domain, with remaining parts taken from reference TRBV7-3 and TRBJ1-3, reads GAGVSQTPSNKVTEKGKYVELRCDPISGHTALYWYRQSLGQGPEFLIYFQGTGAADDSGLPNDRFFAVRPEGSVSTLKIQRTERGDSAVYLCASSLTGGQGSGNTIYFGEGSWLTVV.

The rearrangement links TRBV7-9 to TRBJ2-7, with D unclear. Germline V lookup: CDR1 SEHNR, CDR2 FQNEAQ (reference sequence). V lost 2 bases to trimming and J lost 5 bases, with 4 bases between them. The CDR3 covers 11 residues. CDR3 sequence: CASSLSHEQYF. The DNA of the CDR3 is TGTGCCAGCAGCTTAAGCCACGAGCAGTACTTC.

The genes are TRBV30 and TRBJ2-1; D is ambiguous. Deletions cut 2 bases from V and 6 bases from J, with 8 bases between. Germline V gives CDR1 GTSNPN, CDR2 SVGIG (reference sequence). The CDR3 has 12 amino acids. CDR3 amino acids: CAWSRLANEQFF. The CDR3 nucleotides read TGTGCCTGGAGTCGACTCGCCAATGAGCAGTTCTTC. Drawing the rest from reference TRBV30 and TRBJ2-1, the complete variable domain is SQTIHQWPATLVQPVGSPLSLECTVEGTSNPNLYWYRQAAGRGLQLLFYSVGIGQISSEVPQNLSASRPQDRQFILSSKKLLLSDSGFYLCAWSRLANEQFFGPGTRLTVL.

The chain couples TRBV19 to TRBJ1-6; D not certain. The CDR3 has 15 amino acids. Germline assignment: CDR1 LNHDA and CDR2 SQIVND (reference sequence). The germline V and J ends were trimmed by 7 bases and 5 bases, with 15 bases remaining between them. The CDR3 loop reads CASNSGWPNNSPLHF. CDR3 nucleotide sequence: TGTGCCAGTAATTCGGGATGGCCCAATAATTCACCCCTCCACTTT.

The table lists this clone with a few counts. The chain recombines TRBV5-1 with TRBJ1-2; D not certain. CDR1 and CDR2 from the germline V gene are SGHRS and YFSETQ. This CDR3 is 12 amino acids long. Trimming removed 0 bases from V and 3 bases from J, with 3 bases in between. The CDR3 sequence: CASSLADYGYTF. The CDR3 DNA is TGCGCCAGCAGCTTGGCCGACTATGGCTACACCTTC.

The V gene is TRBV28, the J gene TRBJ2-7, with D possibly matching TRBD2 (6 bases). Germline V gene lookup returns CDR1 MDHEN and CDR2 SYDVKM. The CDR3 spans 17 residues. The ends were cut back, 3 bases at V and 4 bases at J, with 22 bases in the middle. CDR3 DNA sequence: TGTGCCAGCAGTTTCTGGCATTTCGGGACTCAGGTTTACGAGCAGTACTTC. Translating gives CASSFWHFGTQVYEQYF.

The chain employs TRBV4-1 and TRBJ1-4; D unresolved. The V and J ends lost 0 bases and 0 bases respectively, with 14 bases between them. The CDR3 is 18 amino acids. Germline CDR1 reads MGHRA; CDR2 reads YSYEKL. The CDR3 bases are TGCGCCAGCAGCCAAGATGGAAGGGCCGGGGCAACTAATGAAAAACTGTTTTTT. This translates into CASSQDGRAGATNEKLFF.

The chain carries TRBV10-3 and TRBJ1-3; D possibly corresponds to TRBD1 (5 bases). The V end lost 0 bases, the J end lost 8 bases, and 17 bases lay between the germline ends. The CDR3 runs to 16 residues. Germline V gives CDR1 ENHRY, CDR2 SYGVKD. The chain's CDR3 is CAISESLGGTKDTIYF. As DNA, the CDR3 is TGTGCCATCAGTGAGTCCCTGGGGGGTACAAAGGACACCATATATTTT.

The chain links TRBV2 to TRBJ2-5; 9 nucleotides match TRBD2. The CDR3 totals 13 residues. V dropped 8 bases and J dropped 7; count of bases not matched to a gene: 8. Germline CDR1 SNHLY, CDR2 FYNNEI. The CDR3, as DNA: TGTGCCAGCCGGGGGCTAGCGGGAAGGACCCAGTACTTC. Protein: CASRGLAGRTQYF.

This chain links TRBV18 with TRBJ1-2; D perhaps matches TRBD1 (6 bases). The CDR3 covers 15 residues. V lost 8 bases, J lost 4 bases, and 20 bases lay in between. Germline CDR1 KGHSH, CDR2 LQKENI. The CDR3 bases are TGTGCCAGCCGGATGAATCTCGAGGGGGGCTATGGCTACACCTTC. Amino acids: CASRMNLEGGYGYTF.

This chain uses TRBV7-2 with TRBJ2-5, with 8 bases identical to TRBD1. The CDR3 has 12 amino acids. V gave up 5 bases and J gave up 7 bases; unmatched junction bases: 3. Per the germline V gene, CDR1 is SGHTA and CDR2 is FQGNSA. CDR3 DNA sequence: TGTGCCAGCAGCCCAGACAGGGGGACCCAGTACTTC. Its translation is CASSPDRGTQYF. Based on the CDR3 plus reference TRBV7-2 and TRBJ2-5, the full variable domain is GAGVSQSPSNKVTEKGKDVELRCDPISGHTALYWYRQSLGQGLEFLIYFQGNSAPDKSGLPSDRFSAERTGGSVSTLTIQRTQQEDSAVYLCASSPDRGTQYFGPGTRLLVL.

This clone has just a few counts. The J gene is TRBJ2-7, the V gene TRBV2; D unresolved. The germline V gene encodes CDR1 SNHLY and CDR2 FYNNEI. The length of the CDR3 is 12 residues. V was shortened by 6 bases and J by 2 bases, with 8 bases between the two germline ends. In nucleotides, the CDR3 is TGTGCCAGCAGGTATGAAACCTACGAGCAGTACTTC. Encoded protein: CASRYETYEQYF. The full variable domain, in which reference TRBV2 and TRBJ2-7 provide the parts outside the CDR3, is EPEVTQTPSHQVTQMGQEVILRCVPISNHLYFYWYRQILGQKVEFLVSFYNNEISEKSEIFDDQFSVERPDGSNFTLKIRSTKLEDSAMYFCASRYETYEQYFGPGTRLTVT.

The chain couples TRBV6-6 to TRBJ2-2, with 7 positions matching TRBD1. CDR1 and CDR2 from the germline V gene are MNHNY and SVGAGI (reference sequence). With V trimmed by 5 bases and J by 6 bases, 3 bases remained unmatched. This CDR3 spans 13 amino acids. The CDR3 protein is CASSTTGAGELFF. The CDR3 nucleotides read TGTGCCAGCAGTACCACAGGGGCCGGGGAGCTGTTTTTT.

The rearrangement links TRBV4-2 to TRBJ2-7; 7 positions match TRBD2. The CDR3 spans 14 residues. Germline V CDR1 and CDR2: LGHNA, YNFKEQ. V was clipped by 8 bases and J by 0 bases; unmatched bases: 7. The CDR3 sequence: CASATGTNSYEQYF. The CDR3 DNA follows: TGTGCCAGCGCGACCGGGACTAACTCCTACGAGCAGTACTTC.

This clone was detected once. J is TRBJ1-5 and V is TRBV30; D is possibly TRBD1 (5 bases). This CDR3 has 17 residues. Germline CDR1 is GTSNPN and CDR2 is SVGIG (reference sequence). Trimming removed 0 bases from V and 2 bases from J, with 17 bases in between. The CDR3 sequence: CAWSVPWGGSGNQPQHF. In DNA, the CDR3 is TGTGCCTGGAGTGTACCGTGGGGGGGGTCGGGCAATCAGCCCCAGCATTTT.

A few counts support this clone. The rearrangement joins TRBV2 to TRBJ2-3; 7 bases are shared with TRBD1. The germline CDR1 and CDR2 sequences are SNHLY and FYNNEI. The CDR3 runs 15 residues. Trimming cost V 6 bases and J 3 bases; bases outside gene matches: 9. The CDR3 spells CASRGTAISTDTQYF. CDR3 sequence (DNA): TGTGCCAGCAGGGGGACAGCCATCAGTACAGATACGCAGTATTTT.